This T cell receptor (beta chain) was sequenced for a study of spatial heterogeneity in lung cancer (dated by TCRdb to the late 2010s). In terms of the full investigation: More beta-chain than alpha-chain transcripts were consistently detected, likely reflecting higher beta-chain transcript abundance. In tumor regions, TCR transcript counts showed a strong correlation with a T cell transcriptional module score derived from matched bulk RNA-seq. Both alpha and beta chains were TCR-sequenced in hundreds of tumor regions, 64 matched nontumor lung samples and around 54 PBMC samples obtained at surgery. In non-small cell lung cancer, the study quantitatively compared TCR alpha and beta repertoires across several tumor regions, matched nontumor lung, and blood. In the raw uncorrected reads, each unique combination of TCR and UMI appeared on average more than ten times. The study linked features of the TCR repertoire to counts of nonsynonymous mutations, which were determined by whole-exome sequencing of tumor tissue.

The CDR3 sequence holds 13 residues, the cysteine and phenylalanine included. Only the CDR3 portion is preserved as DNA: 39 bases, with reading frame beginning at the first base. V and J lose 4 bases and 8 bases, and a span of 15 bases separates them. The germline V gene encodes CDR1 SGHNT and CDR2 YYREEE (reference sequence). By its share of the sample, this clonotype is medium-sized (0.01 to 0.1%). Its antigen remains unidentified. The sample holds no much larger clone one base away, and base qualities are not on file. The time point label for this specimen denotes: sample taken at primary tumor resection. Donors were over 60 patients with early-stage, untreated non-small cell lung cancer from the lung TRACERx cohort. TCR sequencing used whole RNA extracted from tumor and nontumor lung tissue, or from cryopreserved PBMC samples, without cell sorting. Only patients for whom sufficient RNA was available from at least two tumor regions were selected for TCR sequencing. Before being selected, tumor and adjacent nontumor lung specimens were reviewed by a lung pathologist.

The method was 5' RACE. Sequencing relied on a NextSeq 500. In the TCR library protocol, a unique molecular identifier was attached to each TCR cDNA molecule so that PCR and sequencing errors could be corrected. For the original study's pipeline: TCR identification, UMI-based error correction and CDR3 extraction were all carried out with Decombinator tools. Expanded TCRs were defined as those above a frequency of 2 per 1,000, corresponding to the top 1% of the tumor frequency distribution. Expanded tumor TCRs statistically deemed absent (corrected P<0.05) from at least one tumor region were classed as regional, and all other expanded tumor TCRs were classed as ubiquitous. Rényi diversity was computed with the R vegan package after subsampling each repertoire 100 times to 5,000 TCRs. CDR3 similarity networks were constructed using string-kernel similarity of amino acid triplets, with links drawn between CDR3s whose pairwise similarity was above 0.82. TCRdb handled the public reads itself, with Q25 trimming in fastp and clone calling in MiXCR, and kept productive beta chains. Merged by CDR3 protein, the rows form single entries marked with the most common genes and DNA. TCRdb's processing, not the authors' own work, is the source of the V and J calls. The sample table shows more than 2,000 distinct CDR3 sequences, and approximately 10% are seen once. The leading ten clones occupy 12% of the sample.

Overall study results and their limits: The count of ubiquitous expanded TCRs correlated with the count of ubiquitous nonsynonymous mutations, and the count of regional expanded TCRs correlated with the count of regional nonsynonymous mutations. TCR-seq coverage of tumor T cells was estimated to be only roughly 7% for alpha chains and 13% for beta chains. Additional single-cell paired TCR alpha and beta sequencing was considered necessary to confirm, at a functional level, the hypothesis that regional TCRs recognize regional mutations. The tumor nonsynonymous mutation count correlated with the number of expanded alpha and beta TCRs within the tumor.

In this chain, TRBV5-4 is recombined with TRBJ1-2; no D segment can be confidently identified. The TCR was taken from a female donor with early-stage non-small cell lung cancer. The input for sequencing was lung tumor tissue, taken at surgery. The nucleotide sequence is given as TGTGCCAGCAGCCCGGACGGTGGCTGGGGCTACACCTTC. Translated, this is CASSPDGGWGYTF.